The 29 T cell receptor beta chains below come from one sample, sequenced in a study of patients and donors after allogeneic stem cell transplantation. TCRdb called the RT-PCR reads again in MiXCR, with one record for every CDR3 protein. The sample has about 74,000 distinct CDR3 sequences; 26% are singletons. Sequencing used blood, either unsorted or a sorted T cell fraction (not recorded which). All receptors derive from a human donor who was either an allogeneic HSCT recipient or a stem cell or donor lymphocyte infusion donor (not recorded which). It is not recorded whose cells these are; they may come from a transplant donor.

This chain links TRBV11-2 with TRBJ1-3; no firm D call. Germline CDR1 reads SGHAT; CDR2 reads FQNNGV. V dropped 3 bases and J dropped 0 bases, with 9 bases sitting between them. There are 15 residues in the CDR3. The CDR3 DNA reads TGTGCCAGCAGCTTCGACGGTAGCTCTGGAAACACCATATATTTT. Amino acid sequence: CASSFDGSSGNTIYF.

In this sample, this clonotype turned up a few times. V is TRBV4-1 and J is TRBJ1-3; 8 nucleotides agree with TRBD1. The V gene end was trimmed by 5 bases and the J gene end by 4 bases; junction bases not matched to a gene: 10. This CDR3 has 16 amino acids. From germline, CDR1 is MGHRA and CDR2 YSYEKL. The CDR3 DNA reads TGCGCCAGCAGCTACTCAACAGGGGGGCGAGGAAACACCATATATTTT. Its translation is CASSYSTGGRGNTIYF.

J is TRBJ1-6 and V is TRBV6-5; 10 bases line up with TRBD1. The CDR3 covers 16 residues. The ends lost 2 bases at V and 9 bases at J; junction bases unmatched: 7. Germline V CDR1 and CDR2: MNHEY, SVGAGI. The CDR3 reads CASSYRNRDRGSPLHF. The CDR3 coding sequence is TGTGCCAGCAGTTACCGGAACCGGGACAGGGGTTCACCCCTCCACTTT.

J is TRBJ1-1 and V is TRBV18, with D maybe TRBD1 (6 bases). There are 16 residues in the CDR3. The germline V gene encodes CDR1 KGHSH and CDR2 LQKENI. The V end was cut by 4 bases, the J end by 2 bases, with 17 bases between. CDR3: CASSQRQAPLNTEAFF. The CDR3 DNA follows: TGTGCCAGCTCACAACGACAGGCGCCACTCAACACTGAAGCTTTCTTT.

Only a few counts were recorded for this clonotype. The V gene is TRBV20-1, the J gene TRBJ1-2, with 7 bases lining up with TRBD1. V shed 1 base and J 2 bases; nucleotides not matched to a gene: 4. The CDR3 runs to 14 residues. Germline loops: CDR1 DFQATT, CDR2 SNEGSKA (reference sequence). CDR3 region: CSARGQGANYGYTF. The CDR3 DNA reads as TGCAGTGCTAGAGGACAGGGAGCCAACTATGGCTACACCTTC.

The J gene is TRBJ2-1, the V gene TRBV19; D uncertain. The CDR3 loop spans 11 amino acids. Trimming stripped 3 bases from V and 5 bases from J, with 2 bases between. Germline lookup yields CDR1 LNHDA and CDR2 SQIVND (reference sequence). The CDR3 reads CASSIHNEQFF. Here the CDR3 DNA reads TGTGCCAGTAGTATCCACAATGAGCAGTTCTTC.

By sample share, this clonotype is medium-sized (0.01 to 0.1%). The chain employs TRBV10-3 and TRBJ2-1; D ambiguous. V gave up 7 bases and J gave up 0 bases, with 7 bases separating them. The CDR3 has 13 amino acids. From germline, CDR1 is ENHRY and CDR2 SYGVKD. The CDR3 region has the DNA TGTGCCATCACGCCAGGCTCCTACAATGAGCAGTTCTTC. Translated, it gives CAITPGSYNEQFF.

There are a few counts of this clonotype. The CDR3 bases are TGCAGTGCTAGAGTTCTGGGACAGAGCACCGGGGAGCTGTTTTTT. Translating gives CSARVLGQSTGELFF. The chain links TRBV20-1 to TRBJ2-2, with 7 positions matching TRBD1. The CDR3 is 15 residues long. V lost 1 base and J lost 4; bases outside the gene matches: 6. Germline loops: CDR1 DFQATT, CDR2 SNEGSKA (reference sequence).

This clonotype has just a few counts. J is TRBJ1-1 and V is TRBV4-3; D not certain. With 2 bases removed from V and 1 base from J, the gap between germline ends came to 8 bases. The V gene's germline CDR1 is LGHNA and CDR2 YSLEER. The CDR3 spans 14 residues. In DNA, the CDR3 is TGCGCCAGCAGCCAACGCCAGGAGAACACTGAAGCTTTCTTT. Its protein is CASSQRQENTEAFF.

This clonotype was seen a handful of times. The chain is built from TRBV6-5 and TRBJ1-3, with 7 nucleotides matching TRBD1. The trim removed 2 bases at V and 2 bases at J, leaving 6 bases unmatched. CDR1 is MNHEY, CDR2 SVGAGI, per germline. The CDR3 has 16 residues. The DNA of the CDR3 is TGTGCCAGCAGTTACGATGGAGGGGGCACTGGAAACACCATATATTTT. Translation gives CASSYDGGGTGNTIYF.

The chain has TRBV6-1 and TRBJ1-1, with D possibly matching TRBD1 (6 bases). CDR1 is MNHNS and CDR2 is SASEGT in the germline V gene. This CDR3 spans 16 amino acids. Trimming took off 5 bases at V and 1 base at J, with 17 bases between the two ends. The CDR3 here is CASSTGTGKQNTEAFF. The CDR3 DNA reads as TGTGCCAGCAGTACGGGAACAGGGAAACAGAACACTGAAGCTTTCTTT.

The J gene is TRBJ2-2, the V gene TRBV5-1; TRBD1 is a possible D gene (5 bases). The germline V gene has CDR1 SGHRS and CDR2 YFSETQ. V lost 1 base, J lost 3 bases, and 10 bases lay in between. This CDR3 region has 15 residues. CDR3 region: CASSLRGSDTGELFF. The CDR3 DNA follows: TGCGCCAGCAGCTTGAGGGGATCGGACACCGGGGAGCTGTTTTTT.

The sample holds a few counts of this clonotype. The CDR3 sequence: CASSQQFSGTGGINEQFF. DNA of the CDR3: TGTGCCAGCAGCCAACAGTTTAGCGGGACAGGAGGGATCAATGAGCAGTTCTTC. V usage is TRBV4-2 and J usage is TRBJ2-1; D tentatively reads TRBD1 or TRBD2 (8 bases each). CDR1 is LGHNA and CDR2 is YNFKEQ in the germline V gene. V was clipped by 2 bases and J by 6 bases, with 23 bases between them. This CDR3 is 18 amino acids long.

This clonotype was recorded a few times. The chain combines TRBV6-5 with TRBJ2-7, with D possibly TRBD1 on 5 matching bases. The germline V and J ends were trimmed by 8 bases and 2 bases, with 19 bases remaining between them. Germline V gene data show CDR1 as MNHEY and CDR2 as SVGAGI. The CDR3 has 15 residues. The CDR3 nucleotides are TGTGCCAGCGGACGGACGAGGCAGGGCGCCTACGAGCAGTACTTC. Translating it yields CASGRTRQGAYEQYF.

This clonotype was detected a few times. V usage is TRBV12-3 or TRBV12-4 and J usage is TRBJ1-2, with 9 bases lining up with TRBD1. The CDR3 is made up of 15 amino acids. V lost 8 bases and J lost 5; bases outside the gene matches: 12. The CDR3 coding sequence is TGTGCCAGCGGAATCTCCCCCGGGACAGGGTATGGCTACACCTTC. Translating it yields CASGISPGTGYGYTF.

The rearrangement uses TRBV3-1 and TRBJ2-5, with a weak D call TRBD2 (6 bases). V gave up 4 bases and J gave up 2 bases, with 11 bases separating them. CDR1 is LGHDT, CDR2 YNNKEL, per germline (reference sequence). CDR3 length equals 14 residues. The CDR3 loop is CASSLLAEQETQYF. CDR3 in DNA: TGTGCCAGCAGCCTACTAGCCGAACAAGAGACCCAGTACTTC.

V is TRBV15 and J is TRBJ2-7; D perhaps matches TRBD2 (5 bases). CDR3 length: 15 residues. Trimming removed 0 bases from V and 3 bases from J, with 12 bases in between. From germline, CDR1 is LNHNV and CDR2 YYDKDF (reference sequence). The CDR3 loop is CATSRDSASYYEQYF. DNA for the CDR3: TGTGCCACCAGCAGAGATTCGGCTAGCTACTACGAGCAGTACTTC.

The J gene is TRBJ2-7, the V gene TRBV29-1; 7 bases agree with TRBD1. This CDR3 spans 11 amino acids. The junction had 0 bases not matched to a gene; V was cut back by 4 bases and J by 3 bases. The germline V gene encodes CDR1 SQVTM and CDR2 ANQGSEA. CDR3 bases: TGCAGCGTTGGGGACAGCTACGAGCAGTACTTC. Translating gives CSVGDSYEQYF.

This chain uses TRBV29-1 with TRBJ1-1, with D perhaps TRBD1 (5 bases). The CDR3 contains 14 residues. Trimming removed 6 bases from V and 1 base from J, with 15 bases in between. The germline CDR1 and CDR2 sequences are SQVTM and ANQGSEA. This chain's CDR3 is CSVAGTAKNTEAFF. For the CDR3, the DNA is TGCAGCGTCGCCGGGACGGCAAAGAACACTGAAGCTTTCTTT. Full variable domain (remainder filled in from reference TRBV29-1 and TRBJ1-1): SAVISQKPSRDICQRGTSLTIQCQVDSQVTMMFWYRQQPGQSLTLIATANQGSEATYESGFVIDKFPISRPNLTFSTLTVSNMSPEDSSIYLCSVAGTAKNTEAFFGQGTRLTVV.

The chain's CDR3 is CSVEGKGNTIYF. The DNA of the CDR3 is TGCAGCGTTGAAGGAAAAGGAAACACCATATATTTT. This rearrangement joins TRBV29-1 to TRBJ1-3; D unclear. There are 12 residues in the CDR3. Trimming took 1 base from V and 4 from J, leaving 5 bases between them. Germline V gene sequence: CDR1 SQVTM, CDR2 ANQGSEA.

The chain carries TRBV27 and TRBJ2-2, with 10 bases aligning to TRBD1. The trim removed 4 bases at V and 4 bases at J, leaving 6 bases unmatched. The CDR3 loop spans 16 amino acids. Germline CDR1 and CDR2: MNHEY and SMNVEV (reference sequence). In DNA form, the CDR3 reads TGTGCCAGCAGTTCACTCCGGACAGGGGGCACCGGGGAGCTGTTTTTT. As protein: CASSSLRTGGTGELFF.

This clonotype was counted a few times. The rearrangement links TRBV29-1 to TRBJ1-6; D is perhaps TRBD1 (5 bases). The V and J ends lost 6 bases and 5 bases respectively, with 11 bases between them. Germline values: CDR1 SQVTM, CDR2 ANQGSEA. This CDR3 comprises 13 residues. CDR3 coding DNA: TGCAGCGTCTTCAAAGGGGATAATTCACCCCTCCACTTT. Its protein is CSVFKGDNSPLHF. Combining the CDR3 with reference TRBV29-1 and TRBJ1-6 gives the whole variable domain SAVISQKPSRDICQRGTSLTIQCQVDSQVTMMFWYRQQPGQSLTLIATANQGSEATYESGFVIDKFPISRPNLTFSTLTVSNMSPEDSSIYLCSVFKGDNSPLHFGNGTRLTVT.

J is TRBJ1-1 and V is TRBV7-2, with D hard to call. Trimming shortened V by 3 bases and J by 4 bases, and 9 bases separated the two germline ends. Germline CDR1 and CDR2: SGHTA and FQGNSA. The CDR3 length is 13 residues. The CDR3 sequence: CASSFPLVTEAFF. The CDR3 nucleotides are TGTGCCAGCAGCTTCCCCTTAGTCACTGAAGCTTTCTTT.

The gene calls are TRBV18 and TRBJ2-3; D unresolved. CDR3 size: 13 residues. CDR1 and CDR2 (germline): KGHSH, LQKENI. V dropped 2 bases and J dropped 2 bases, with 5 bases sitting between them. The CDR3 DNA reads as TGTGCCAGCTCACCAGGGGTCACAGATACGCAGTATTTT. It yields the protein CASSPGVTDTQYF.

The chain joins TRBV7-9 to TRBJ1-3, with a weak D call TRBD1 (6 bases). The V gene's germline CDR1 is SEHNR and CDR2 FQNEAQ (reference sequence). This CDR3 has 17 residues. Trimming took 3 bases from V and 1 from J, leaving 16 bases between them. The CDR3 DNA follows: TGTGCCAGCAGCTTGGCCCTCCAGGGGCTGTCTGGAAACACCATATATTTT. This translates into CASSLALQGLSGNTIYF.

The V gene is TRBV5-1, the J gene TRBJ1-3, with D tentatively TRBD1 (6 bases). Germline V gives CDR1 SGHRS, CDR2 YFSETQ. Between the trimmed V and J ends, which lost 4 bases and 0 bases, there was a span of 14 bases. CDR3 length: 16 amino acids. CDR3 region: CASSNLQGFSGNTIYF. The CDR3 coding sequence is TGCGCCAGCAGCAACCTACAGGGCTTCTCTGGAAACACCATATATTTT.

The V and J genes are TRBV29-1 and TRBJ1-1; 8 bases are a match to TRBD1. The CDR3 totals 13 residues. Per germline, CDR1 SQVTM and CDR2 ANQGSEA. The V and J ends lost 3 bases and 3 bases, in that order; junction bases with no gene match: 3. The CDR3 loop reads CSVDPTGDTEAFF. CDR3 nucleotides: TGCAGCGTTGACCCGACAGGGGACACTGAAGCTTTCTTT.

J is TRBJ1-2 and V is TRBV6-2 or TRBV6-3; D unclear. The CDR3 is made up of 13 amino acids. V was shortened by 5 bases and J by 6 bases, with 13 bases between the two germline ends. CDR1 is MNHEY and CDR2 is SVGEGT in the germline V gene. CDR3 in amino acids: CASSHPMADGYTF. CDR3 bases: TGTGCCAGCAGTCACCCGATGGCAGATGGCTACACCTTC.

The chain is built from TRBV15 and TRBJ2-2; no clear D. Germline V gene lookup returns CDR1 LNHNV and CDR2 YYDKDF (reference sequence). There are 13 residues in the CDR3. Trimming cost V 0 bases and J 5 bases, with 4 bases left between them. The CDR3 nucleotides are TGTGCCACCAGCAGAGATCTGACCGGGGAGCTGTTTTTT. Its protein is CATSRDLTGELFF.